The TCR beta chain described here comes from a study of control samples from healthy donors and cancer patients. The CDR3 is made up of 15 amino acids. V trimming: 5 bases; J trimming: 6 bases; junction bases outside the gene matches: 8. Germline values: CDR1 SNHLY, CDR2 FYNNEI. Using immunoSEQ multiplex PCR, the repertoire was profiled, and TCRdb retains in-frame clones only, with some absent. The sample gives 150,000 to 160,000 clones, 93% of which show up once; roughly 2.3% is in the top ten. This sequence originates from a man aged 50 to 60 in good health. V is TRBV2 and J is TRBJ2-1; TRBD2 aligns across 9 bases. Input material: blood. The CDR3 DNA reads as TGTGCCAGCAGTTCCCTAGCGGGGAGGGCCAATGAGCAGTTCTTC. Its protein product is CASSSLAGRANEQFF.